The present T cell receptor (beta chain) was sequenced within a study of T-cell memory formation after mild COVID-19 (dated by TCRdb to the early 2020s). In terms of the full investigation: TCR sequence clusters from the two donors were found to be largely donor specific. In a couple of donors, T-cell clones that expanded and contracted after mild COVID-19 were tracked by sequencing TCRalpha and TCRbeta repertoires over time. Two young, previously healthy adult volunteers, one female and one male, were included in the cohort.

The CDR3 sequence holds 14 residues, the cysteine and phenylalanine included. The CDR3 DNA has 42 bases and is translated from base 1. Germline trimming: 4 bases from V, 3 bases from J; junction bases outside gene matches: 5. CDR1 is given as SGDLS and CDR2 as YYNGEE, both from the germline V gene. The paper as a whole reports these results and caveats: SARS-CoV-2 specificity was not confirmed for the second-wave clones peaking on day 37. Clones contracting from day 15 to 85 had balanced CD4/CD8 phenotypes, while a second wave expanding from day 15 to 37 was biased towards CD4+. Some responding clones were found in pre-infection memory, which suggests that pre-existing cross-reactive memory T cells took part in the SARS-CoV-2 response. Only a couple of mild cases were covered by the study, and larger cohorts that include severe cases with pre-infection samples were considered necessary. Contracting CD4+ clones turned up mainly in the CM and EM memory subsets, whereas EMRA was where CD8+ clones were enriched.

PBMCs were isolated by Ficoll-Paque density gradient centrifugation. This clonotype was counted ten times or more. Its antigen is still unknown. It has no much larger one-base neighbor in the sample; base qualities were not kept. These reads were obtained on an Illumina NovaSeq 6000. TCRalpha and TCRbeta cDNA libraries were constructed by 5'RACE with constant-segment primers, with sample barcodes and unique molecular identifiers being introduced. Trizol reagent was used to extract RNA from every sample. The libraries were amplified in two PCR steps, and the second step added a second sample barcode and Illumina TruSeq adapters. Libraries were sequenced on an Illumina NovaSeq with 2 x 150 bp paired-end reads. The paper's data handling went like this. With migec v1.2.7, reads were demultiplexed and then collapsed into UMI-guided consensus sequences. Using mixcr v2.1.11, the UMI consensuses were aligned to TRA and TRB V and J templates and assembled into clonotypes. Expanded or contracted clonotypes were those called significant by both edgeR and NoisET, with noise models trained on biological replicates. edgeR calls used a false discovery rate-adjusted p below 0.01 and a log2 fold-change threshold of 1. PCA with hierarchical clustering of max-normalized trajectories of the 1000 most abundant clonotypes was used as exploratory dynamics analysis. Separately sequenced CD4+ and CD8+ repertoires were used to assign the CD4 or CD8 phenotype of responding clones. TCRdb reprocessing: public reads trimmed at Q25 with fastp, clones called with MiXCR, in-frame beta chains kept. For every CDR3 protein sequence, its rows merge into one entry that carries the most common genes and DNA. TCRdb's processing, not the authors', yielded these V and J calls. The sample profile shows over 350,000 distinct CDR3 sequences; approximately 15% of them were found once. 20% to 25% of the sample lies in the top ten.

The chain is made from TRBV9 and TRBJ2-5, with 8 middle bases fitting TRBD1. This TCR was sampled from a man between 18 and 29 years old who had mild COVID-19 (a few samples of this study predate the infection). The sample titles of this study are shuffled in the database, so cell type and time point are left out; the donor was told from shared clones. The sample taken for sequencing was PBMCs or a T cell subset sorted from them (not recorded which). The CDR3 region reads CASSSYRGEETQYF. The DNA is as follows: TGTGCCAGCAGCAGCTACAGGGGGGAAGAGACCCAGTACTTC.